The T cell receptor (beta chain) under discussion was sequenced for a study of chemoradiotherapy in HPV16-positive cancers. Overall study context: A couple of HPV16-positive patients' cells yielded candidate HPV-specific clones and common motifs.

Study findings and constraints: In HPV16-positive patients, HPV-responsive T-cell expansion tracked better recurrence-free survival.

Using immunoSEQ multiplex PCR, the repertoire was profiled, and TCRdb retains in-frame clones only, with some absent. The table lists roughly 3,500 clones, 75% to 85% of them singletons. A remark on this clone: Its matching antigen is unknown.

Per germline, CDR1 SGHRS and CDR2 YFSETQ. Trimming pared 6 bases from V and 1 base from J, leaving 12 bases between. The CDR3 has 14 amino acids. The sample was collected from a patient who underwent chemoradiotherapy. The origin of this receptor is a human donor with HPV-associated anogenital cancer. This sequence joins TRBV5-1 and TRBJ2-3, with D unresolved. Here the CDR3 DNA reads TGCGCCAGCAACGAAATACTCGGCACAGATACGCAGTATTTT. Translating it yields CASNEILGTDTQYF.